The clone carrying this T cell receptor (beta chain) was picked up one time. TCRdb re-called the 5' RACE reads through MiXCR, storing one row per CDR3 protein. The sample carries hundreds of thousands of distinct CDR3 sequences, approximately 8.3% recorded once. The sample originates from a study of identical twins. The length of the CDR3 is 15 residues. V trimming: 2 bases; J trimming: 5 bases; junction bases outside the gene matches: 5. Germline V gene lookup returns CDR1 LNHNV and CDR2 YYDKDF (reference sequence). These records were also assigned to another study, of yellow fever vaccine responses in identical twins.

The sequencing input was memory (CD45RO+) T cells sorted from blood. The receptor comes from a woman aged 18-29 years in good health. The chain uses TRBV15 and TRBJ2-5, with 10 bases identical to TRBD1. The CDR3 region is CATSRTDRGYETQYF. DNA for the CDR3: TGTGCCACCAGCAGAACGGACAGGGGGTATGAGACCCAGTACTTC.